This T cell receptor beta chain was found in a study of T-cell reconstitution after alpha-beta-depleted transplantation in children. Findings of the study overall: The study traced high day-60 TCRbeta diversity in some patients to surviving recipient T cells and thymic progenitors.

After removal of 5 bases from V and 10 bases from J, the junction contained 11 bases not matched to a gene. The CDR3 totals 14 residues. Library preparation (for TCRbeta) was performed with unique molecular identifiers. MiXCR was run by TCRdb on the PCR reads, yielding one entry per CDR3 protein. The repertoire holds around 450,000 distinct CDR3 sequences, with approximately 42% as singletons. About this clonotype itself: What it recognizes is unknown.

The sequencing used PBMCs, collected before TCRalphabeta/CD19-depleted stem cell transplant. This TCR derives from a girl aged 2 to 10 with aplastic anemia, due to receive a stem cell transplant. The J gene is TRBJ2-4, the V gene TRBV12-3 or TRBV12-4, with 7 bases aligning to TRBD1. In nucleotides, the CDR3 is TGTGCCAGCAGTGGATCGACAGGGACCCCTATTCAGTACTTC. Protein product: CASSGSTGTPIQYF.